A single count supports the clone carrying this TCR beta chain. Antigen specificity is unknown. This specimen comes from a study of OX40 agonist ivuxolimab in advanced cancers. Autoimmune disease history or systemic immunosuppression led to patients being barred. General observations from the study: Fewer expanded clones were found on average in CD4+ than in CD8+ T cells. No determination was made of the antigen specificity of the expanded peripheral T cells.

Assay used: immunoSEQ multiplex PCR; TCRdb lists only in-frame clones, some missing. The sample holds tens of thousands of clones, approximately 90% seen once. Here the sequenced sample was CD4+ or CD8+ T cells sorted from blood, taken in a trial of the OX40 agonist ivuxolimab. This sequence was found in an adult with an advanced solid tumor such as melanoma, head and neck, liver or kidney cancer.

CDR3 sequence (DNA): TGTGCCAGCAGCGTAGGTTTAGGGACCGGGGGACAAGAGACCCAGTACTTC. Its translation: CASSVGLGTGGQETQYF. The J gene is TRBJ2-5, the V gene TRBV9; tentative D call: TRBD2 (6 bases). CDR3 length equals 17 residues. The germline V gene has CDR1 SGDLS and CDR2 YYNGEE. The V end was cut by 0 bases, the J end by 2 bases, with 17 bases between.